This TCR beta chain was found in a study of cytomegalovirus exposure and HLA in healthy donors. Germline assignment: CDR1 SGHVS and CDR2 FNYEAQ. The CDR3 consists of 14 residues. V shed 8 bases, J shed 6 bases, and the junction held 6 bases outside the gene matches. This clone has more than one count but fewer than ten. Its target is unknown. Donors counted as nominally healthy when sampled, yet unrecorded immune exposures were likely. Amplification used 60 Vbeta primers and 13 Jbeta primers. Per the original methods: Roughly 9.9 million shared chains were among the roughly 80 million unique TCR beta chains that a later analysis counted. Only in-frame clones appear in the TCRdb table, and some are missing; sequencing was by immunoSEQ multiplex PCR. V, J and clone size reflect that table, while D and trimming were determined from the DNA. The sample includes about 89,000 clones, approximately 57% of them seen just once.

Notes on the study in general: Later on, a genetic analysis was performed. It linked a missense variant in DCLRE1C with V- and J-gene trimming of TCR beta. Later analysis revealed greater clonal expansion in HLA-associated TCR beta chains than in equally common others.

This chain connects TRBV7-6 to TRBJ1-6; 8 bases are a match to TRBD1. The sequenced material came from PBMCs. The sequence was obtained from a woman aged 25 to 45 in good health and CMV-seronegative. CDR3 sequence reads: CASRQGAVNSPLHF. In DNA form, the CDR3 reads TGTGCCAGCCGTCAGGGGGCAGTTAATTCACCCCTCCACTTT.